This TCR beta chain was profiled in a study of spatial heterogeneity in lung cancer. By proportion, this clonotype is medium-sized. The time point denotes: sample taken at primary tumor resection. From tumor, nontumor lung or frozen PBMC, whole RNA was taken unsorted for sequencing. Donors were roughly 72 untreated early-stage non-small cell lung cancer patients. From the 5' RACE reads, TCRdb called clonotypes with MiXCR, one entry per CDR3 protein. The sample lists thousands of distinct CDR3 sequences, about a sixth occurring once. This clonotype was sampled from a male donor with early-stage non-small cell lung cancer. Sequenced here: normal lung tissue next to the tumor, sampled at surgery.

The CDR3 DNA reads TGTGCCAGCAGGGATACAGAGTTCTCTGGGGCCAACGTCCTGACTTTC. It codes for CASRDTEFSGANVLTF. The chain carries TRBV28 and TRBJ2-6; unclear D gene. This CDR3 spans 16 amino acids. Per the germline V gene, CDR1 is MDHEN and CDR2 is SYDVKM. V lost 6 bases to trimming and J lost 0 bases, with 12 bases between them.